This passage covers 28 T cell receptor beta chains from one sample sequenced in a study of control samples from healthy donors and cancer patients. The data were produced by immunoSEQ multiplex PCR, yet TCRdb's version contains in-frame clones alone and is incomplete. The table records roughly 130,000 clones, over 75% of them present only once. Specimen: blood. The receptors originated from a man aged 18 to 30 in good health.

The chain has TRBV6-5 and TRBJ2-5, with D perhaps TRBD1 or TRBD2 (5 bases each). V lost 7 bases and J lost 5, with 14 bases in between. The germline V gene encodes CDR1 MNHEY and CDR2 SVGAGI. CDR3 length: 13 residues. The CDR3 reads CASTGTPGETQYF. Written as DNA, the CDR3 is TGTGCCAGCACTGGGACCCCCGGGGAGACCCAGTACTTC.

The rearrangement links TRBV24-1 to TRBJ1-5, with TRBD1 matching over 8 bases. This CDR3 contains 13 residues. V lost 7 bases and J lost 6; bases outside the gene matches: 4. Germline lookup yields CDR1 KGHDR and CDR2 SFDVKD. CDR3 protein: CATSRGQGQPQHF. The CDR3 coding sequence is TGTGCCACCAGCAGGGGGCAGGGTCAGCCCCAGCATTTT.

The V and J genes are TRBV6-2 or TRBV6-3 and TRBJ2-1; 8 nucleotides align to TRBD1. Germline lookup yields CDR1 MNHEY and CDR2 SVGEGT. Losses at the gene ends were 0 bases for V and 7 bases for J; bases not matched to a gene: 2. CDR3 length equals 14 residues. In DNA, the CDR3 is TGTGCCAGCAGTTACTCGACAGGGGTTAATGAGCAGTTCTTC. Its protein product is CASSYSTGVNEQFF.

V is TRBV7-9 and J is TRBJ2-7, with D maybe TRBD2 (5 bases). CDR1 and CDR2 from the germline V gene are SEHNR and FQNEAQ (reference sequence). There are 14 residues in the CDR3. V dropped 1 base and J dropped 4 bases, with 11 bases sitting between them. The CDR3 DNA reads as TGTGCCAGCAGCTTAGTGGGAGTGGATTACGAGCAGTACTTC. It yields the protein CASSLVGVDYEQYF.

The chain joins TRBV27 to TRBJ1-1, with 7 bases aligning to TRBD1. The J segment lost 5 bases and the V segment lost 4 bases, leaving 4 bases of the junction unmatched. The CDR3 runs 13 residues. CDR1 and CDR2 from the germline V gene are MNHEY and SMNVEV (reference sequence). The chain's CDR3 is CASSWRGQTEAFF. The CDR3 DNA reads TGTGCCAGCAGTTGGAGGGGGCAGACTGAAGCTTTCTTT.

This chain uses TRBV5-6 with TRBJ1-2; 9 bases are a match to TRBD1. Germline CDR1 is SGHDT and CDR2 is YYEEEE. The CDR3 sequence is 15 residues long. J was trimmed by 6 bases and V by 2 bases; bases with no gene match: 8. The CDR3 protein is CASSFYRGQGHGYTF. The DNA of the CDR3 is TGTGCCAGCAGCTTTTACAGGGGGCAGGGGCATGGCTACACCTTC. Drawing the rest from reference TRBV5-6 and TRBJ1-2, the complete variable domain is DAGVTQSPTHLIKTRGQQVTLRCSPKSGHDTVSWYQQALGQGPQFIFQYYEEEERQRGNFPDRFSGHQFPNYSSELNVNALLLGDSALYLCASSFYRGQGHGYTFGSGTRLTVV.

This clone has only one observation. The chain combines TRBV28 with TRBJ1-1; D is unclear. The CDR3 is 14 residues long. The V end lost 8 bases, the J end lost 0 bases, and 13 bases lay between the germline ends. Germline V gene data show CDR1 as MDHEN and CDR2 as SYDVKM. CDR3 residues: CASSSVVMNTEAFF. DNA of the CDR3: TGTGCCAGCTCGTCGGTAGTCATGAACACTGAAGCTTTCTTT.

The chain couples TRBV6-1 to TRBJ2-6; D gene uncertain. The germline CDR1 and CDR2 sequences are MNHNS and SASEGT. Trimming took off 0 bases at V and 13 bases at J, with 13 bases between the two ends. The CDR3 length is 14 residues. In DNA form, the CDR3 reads TGTGCCAGCAGTGAAGCGCTCCGGACCCAAGTCCTGACTTTC. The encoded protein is CASSEALRTQVLTF.

The CDR3 sequence is CASSWGAGGPKYNEQFF. CDR3 DNA: TGTGCCAGCAGCTGGGGGGCCGGGGGACCCAAATACAATGAGCAGTTCTTC. This chain uses TRBV5-6 with TRBJ2-1; TRBD1 or TRBD2 may be the D gene (6 bases each). Trimming left V 3 bases short and J 4 bases short, with 20 bases between. The CDR3 has 17 residues. Germline CDR1 reads SGHDT; CDR2 reads YYEEEE.

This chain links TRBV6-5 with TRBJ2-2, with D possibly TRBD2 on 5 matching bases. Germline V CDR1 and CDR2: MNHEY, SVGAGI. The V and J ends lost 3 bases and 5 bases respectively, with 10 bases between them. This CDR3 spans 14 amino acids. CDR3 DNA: TGTGCCAGCAGTTATGAGAGGGTAACCGGGGAGCTGTTTTTT. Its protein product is CASSYERVTGELFF.

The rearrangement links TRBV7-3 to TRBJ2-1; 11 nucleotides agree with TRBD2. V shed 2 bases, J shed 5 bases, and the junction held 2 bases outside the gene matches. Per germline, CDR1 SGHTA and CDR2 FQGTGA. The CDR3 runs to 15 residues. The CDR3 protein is CASSLPSGRHNEQFF. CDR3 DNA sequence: TGTGCCAGCAGCTTACCTAGCGGGAGGCACAATGAGCAGTTCTTC.

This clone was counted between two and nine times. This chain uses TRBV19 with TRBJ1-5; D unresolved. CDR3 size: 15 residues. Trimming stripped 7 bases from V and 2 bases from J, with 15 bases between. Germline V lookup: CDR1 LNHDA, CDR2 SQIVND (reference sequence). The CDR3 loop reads CASKVVGSGNQPQHF. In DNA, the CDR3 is TGTGCCAGTAAGGTGGTGGGTAGCGGCAATCAGCCCCAGCATTTT.

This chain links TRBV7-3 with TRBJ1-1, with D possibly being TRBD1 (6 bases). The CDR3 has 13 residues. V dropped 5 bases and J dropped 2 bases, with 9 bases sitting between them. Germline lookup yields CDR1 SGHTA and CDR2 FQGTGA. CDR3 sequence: CASSIQGNTEAFF. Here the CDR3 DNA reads TGTGCCAGCAGCATACAGGGAAACACTGAAGCTTTCTTT.

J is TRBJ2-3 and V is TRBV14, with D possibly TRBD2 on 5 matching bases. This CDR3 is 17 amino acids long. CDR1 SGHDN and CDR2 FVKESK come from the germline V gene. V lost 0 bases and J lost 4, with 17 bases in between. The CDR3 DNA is TGTGCCAGCAGCCAAGATACAGCCCTCCGGGGTTCAGATACGCAGTATTTT. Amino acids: CASSQDTALRGSDTQYF.

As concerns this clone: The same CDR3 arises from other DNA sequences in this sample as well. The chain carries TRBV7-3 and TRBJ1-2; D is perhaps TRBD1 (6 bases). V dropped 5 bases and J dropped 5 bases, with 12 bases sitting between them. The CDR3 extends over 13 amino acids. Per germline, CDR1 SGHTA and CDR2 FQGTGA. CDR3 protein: CASSPGQNYGYTF. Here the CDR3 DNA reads TGTGCCAGCAGCCCCGGACAGAATTATGGCTACACCTTC.

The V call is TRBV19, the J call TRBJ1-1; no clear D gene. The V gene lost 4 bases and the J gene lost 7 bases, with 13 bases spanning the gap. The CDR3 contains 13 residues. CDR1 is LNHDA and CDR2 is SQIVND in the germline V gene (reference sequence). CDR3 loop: CASSTSWPLEAFF. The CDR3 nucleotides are TGTGCCAGTAGTACCTCCTGGCCGCTTGAAGCTTTCTTT. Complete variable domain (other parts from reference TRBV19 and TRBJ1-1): DGGITQSPKYLFRKEGQNVTLSCEQNLNHDAMYWYRQDPGQGLRLIYYSQIVNDFQKGDIAEGYSVSREKKESFPLTVTSAQKNPTAFYLCASSTSWPLEAFFGQGTRLTVV.

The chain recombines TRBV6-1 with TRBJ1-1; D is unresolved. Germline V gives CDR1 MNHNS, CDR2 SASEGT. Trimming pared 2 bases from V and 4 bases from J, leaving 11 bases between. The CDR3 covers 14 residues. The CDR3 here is CASSEYPAGTEAFF. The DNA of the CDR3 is TGTGCCAGCAGTGAATACCCAGCGGGCACTGAAGCTTTCTTT.

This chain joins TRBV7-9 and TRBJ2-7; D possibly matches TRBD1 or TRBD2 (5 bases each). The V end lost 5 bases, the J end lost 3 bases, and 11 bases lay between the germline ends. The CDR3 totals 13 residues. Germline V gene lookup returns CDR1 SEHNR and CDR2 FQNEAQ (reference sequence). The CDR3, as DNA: TGTGCCAGCAGCCGGGACGGACTCTACGAGCAGTACGTC. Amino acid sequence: CASSRDGLYEQYV.

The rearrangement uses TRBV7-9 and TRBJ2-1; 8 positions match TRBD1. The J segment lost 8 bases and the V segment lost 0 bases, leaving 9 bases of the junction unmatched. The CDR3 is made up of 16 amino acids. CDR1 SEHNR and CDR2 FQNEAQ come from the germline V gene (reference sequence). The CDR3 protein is CASSLAGQGGFDEQFF. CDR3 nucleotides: TGTGCCAGCAGCTTAGCCGGACAGGGTGGTTTCGATGAGCAGTTCTTC.

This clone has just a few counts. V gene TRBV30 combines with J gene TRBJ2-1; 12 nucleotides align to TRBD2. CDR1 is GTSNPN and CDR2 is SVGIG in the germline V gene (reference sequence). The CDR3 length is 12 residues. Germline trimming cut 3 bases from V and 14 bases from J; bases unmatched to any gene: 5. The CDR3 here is CAWSLASGGEFF. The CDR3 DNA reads TGTGCCTGGAGCCTGGCTAGCGGGGGGGAGTTCTTC.

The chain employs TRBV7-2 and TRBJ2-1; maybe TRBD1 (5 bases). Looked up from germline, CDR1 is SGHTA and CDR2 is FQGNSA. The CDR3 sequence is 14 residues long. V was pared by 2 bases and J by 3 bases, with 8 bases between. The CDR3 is CASSLFRDYNEQFF. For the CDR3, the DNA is TGTGCCAGCAGCTTATTCAGGGACTACAATGAGCAGTTCTTC. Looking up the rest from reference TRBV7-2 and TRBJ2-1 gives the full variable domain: GAGVSQSPSNKVTEKGKDVELRCDPISGHTALYWYRQSLGQGLEFLIYFQGNSAPDKSGLPSDRFSAERTGGSVSTLTIQRTQQEDSAVYLCASSLFRDYNEQFFGPGTRLTVL.

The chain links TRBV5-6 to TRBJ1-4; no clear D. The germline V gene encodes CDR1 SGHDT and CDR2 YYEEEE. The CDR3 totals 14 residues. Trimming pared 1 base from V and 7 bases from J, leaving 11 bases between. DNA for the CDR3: TGTGCCAGCAGCTTGTGGCCTCAGACTGAAAAACTGTTTTTT. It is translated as CASSLWPQTEKLFF. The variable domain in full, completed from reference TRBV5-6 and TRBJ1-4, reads DAGVTQSPTHLIKTRGQQVTLRCSPKSGHDTVSWYQQALGQGPQFIFQYYEEEERQRGNFPDRFSGHQFPNYSSELNVNALLLGDSALYLCASSLWPQTEKLFFGSGTQLSVL.

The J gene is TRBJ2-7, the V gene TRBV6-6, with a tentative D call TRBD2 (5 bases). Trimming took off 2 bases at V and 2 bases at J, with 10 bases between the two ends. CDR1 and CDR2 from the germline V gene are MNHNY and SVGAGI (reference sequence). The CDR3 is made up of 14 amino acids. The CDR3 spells CASSYGSLTYEQYF. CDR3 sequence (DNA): TGTGCCAGCAGTTACGGGAGTCTTACCTACGAGCAGTACTTC.

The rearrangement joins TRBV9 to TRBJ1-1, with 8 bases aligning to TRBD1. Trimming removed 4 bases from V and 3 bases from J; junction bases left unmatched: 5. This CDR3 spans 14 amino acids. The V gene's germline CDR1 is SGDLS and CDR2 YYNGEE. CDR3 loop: CASSPNRGYTEAFF. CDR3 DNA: TGTGCCAGCAGCCCGAACAGGGGGTACACTGAAGCTTTCTTT.

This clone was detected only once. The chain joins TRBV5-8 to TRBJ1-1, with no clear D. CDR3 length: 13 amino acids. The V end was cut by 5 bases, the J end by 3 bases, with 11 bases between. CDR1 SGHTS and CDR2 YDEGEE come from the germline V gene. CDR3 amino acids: CASRAGRDTEAFF. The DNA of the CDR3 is TGTGCCAGCAGAGCCGGTAGGGACACTGAAGCTTTCTTT.

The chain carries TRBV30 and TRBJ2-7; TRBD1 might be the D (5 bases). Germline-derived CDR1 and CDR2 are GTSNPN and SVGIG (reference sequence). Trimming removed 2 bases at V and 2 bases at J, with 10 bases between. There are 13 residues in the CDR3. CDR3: CAWSSSGTYEQYF. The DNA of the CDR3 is TGTGCCTGGAGTTCTTCAGGGACCTACGAGCAGTACTTC.

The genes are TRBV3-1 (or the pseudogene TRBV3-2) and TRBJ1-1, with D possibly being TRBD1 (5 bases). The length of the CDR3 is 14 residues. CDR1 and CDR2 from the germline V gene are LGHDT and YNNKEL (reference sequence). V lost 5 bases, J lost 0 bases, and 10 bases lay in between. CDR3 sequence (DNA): TGTGCCAGCAGCTCGACAGACGTGAACACTGAAGCTTTCTTT. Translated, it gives CASSSTDVNTEAFF.

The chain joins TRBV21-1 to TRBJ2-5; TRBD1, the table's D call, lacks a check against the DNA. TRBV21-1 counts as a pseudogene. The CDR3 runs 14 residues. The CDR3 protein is CASSTGTGFKTQYF. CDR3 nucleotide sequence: TGTGCCAGCAGCACCGGGACAGGGTTCAAGACCCAGTACTTC.